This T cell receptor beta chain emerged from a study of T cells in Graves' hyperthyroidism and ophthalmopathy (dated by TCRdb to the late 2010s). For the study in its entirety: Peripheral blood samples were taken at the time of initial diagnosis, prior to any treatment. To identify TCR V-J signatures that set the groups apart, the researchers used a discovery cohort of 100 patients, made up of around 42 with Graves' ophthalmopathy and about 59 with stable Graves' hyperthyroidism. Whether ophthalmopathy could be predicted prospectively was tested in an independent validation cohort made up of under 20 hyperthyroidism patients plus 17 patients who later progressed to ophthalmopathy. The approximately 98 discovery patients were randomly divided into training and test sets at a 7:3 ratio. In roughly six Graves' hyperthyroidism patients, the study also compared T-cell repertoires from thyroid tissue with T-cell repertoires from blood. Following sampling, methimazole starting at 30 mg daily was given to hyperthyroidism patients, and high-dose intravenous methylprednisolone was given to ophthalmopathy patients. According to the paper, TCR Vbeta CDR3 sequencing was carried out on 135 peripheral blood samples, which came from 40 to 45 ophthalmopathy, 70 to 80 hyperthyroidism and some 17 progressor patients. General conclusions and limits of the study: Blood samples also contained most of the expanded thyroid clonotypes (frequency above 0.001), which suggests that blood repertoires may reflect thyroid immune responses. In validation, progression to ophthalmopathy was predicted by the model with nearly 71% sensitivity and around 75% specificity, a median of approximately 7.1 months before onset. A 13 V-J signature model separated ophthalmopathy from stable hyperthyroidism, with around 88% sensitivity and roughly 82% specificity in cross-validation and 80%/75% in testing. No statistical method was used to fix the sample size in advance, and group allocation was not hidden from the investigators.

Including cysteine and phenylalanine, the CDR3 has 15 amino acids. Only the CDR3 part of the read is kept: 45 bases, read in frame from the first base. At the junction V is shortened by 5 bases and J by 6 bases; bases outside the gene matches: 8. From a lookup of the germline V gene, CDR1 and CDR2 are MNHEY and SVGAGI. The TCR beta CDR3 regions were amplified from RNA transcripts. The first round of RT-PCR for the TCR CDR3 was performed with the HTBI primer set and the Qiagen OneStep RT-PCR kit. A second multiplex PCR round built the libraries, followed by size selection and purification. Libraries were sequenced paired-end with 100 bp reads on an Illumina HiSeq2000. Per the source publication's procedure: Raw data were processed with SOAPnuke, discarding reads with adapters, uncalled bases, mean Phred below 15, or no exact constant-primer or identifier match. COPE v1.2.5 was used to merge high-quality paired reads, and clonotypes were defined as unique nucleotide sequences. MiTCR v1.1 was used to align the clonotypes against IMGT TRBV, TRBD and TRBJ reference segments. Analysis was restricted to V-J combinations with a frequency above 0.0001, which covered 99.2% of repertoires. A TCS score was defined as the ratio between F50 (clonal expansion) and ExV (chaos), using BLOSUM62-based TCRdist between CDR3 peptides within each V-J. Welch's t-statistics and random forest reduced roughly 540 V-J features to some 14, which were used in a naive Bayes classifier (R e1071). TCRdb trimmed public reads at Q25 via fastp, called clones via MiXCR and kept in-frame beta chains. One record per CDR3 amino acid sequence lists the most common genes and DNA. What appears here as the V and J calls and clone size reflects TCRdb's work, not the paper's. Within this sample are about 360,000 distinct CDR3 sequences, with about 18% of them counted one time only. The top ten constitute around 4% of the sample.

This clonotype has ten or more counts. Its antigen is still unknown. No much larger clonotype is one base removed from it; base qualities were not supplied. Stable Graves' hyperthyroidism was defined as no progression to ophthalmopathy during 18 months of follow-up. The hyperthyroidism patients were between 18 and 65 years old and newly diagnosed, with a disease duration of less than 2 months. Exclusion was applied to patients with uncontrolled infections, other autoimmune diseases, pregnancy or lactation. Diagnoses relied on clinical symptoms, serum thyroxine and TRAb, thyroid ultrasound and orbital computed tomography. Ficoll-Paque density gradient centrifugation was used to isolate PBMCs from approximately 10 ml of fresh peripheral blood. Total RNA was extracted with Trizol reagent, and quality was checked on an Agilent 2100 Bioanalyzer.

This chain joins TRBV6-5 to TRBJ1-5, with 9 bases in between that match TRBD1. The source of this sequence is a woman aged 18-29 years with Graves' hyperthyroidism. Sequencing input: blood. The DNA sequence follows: TGTGCCAGCAGTCTAGACAGGGGGAGAGGTCAGCCCCAGCATTTT. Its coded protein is CASSLDRGRGQPQHF.